The 6 T cell receptor beta chains below all came from one sample that was sequenced in a study of blood T cells in healthy people across ages. A second PCR, run for 7 to 11 cycles, used a sample-barcoded 5' primer plus a J-beta primer mix. Each CDR3 protein is one row after TCRdb ran MiXCR on the 5' RACE reads. Of around 870,000 distinct CDR3 sequences detected, under 30% appear once; the ten largest clones hold 15% to 20%. Sequencing used blood. Receptors originate from a woman older than 75 in good health.

Ten or more counts support this clonotype. The CDR3 DNA sequence: TGCAGTGCTCCTCGCGGGTCGAATGAGCAGTTCTTC. It is translated as CSAPRGSNEQFF. This chain joins TRBV20-1 and TRBJ2-1, with D tentatively TRBD2 (5 bases). Trimming took 5 bases from V and 7 from J, leaving 12 bases between them. This CDR3 has 12 amino acids. CDR1 and CDR2 (germline): DFQATT, SNEGSKA (reference sequence).

A remark on this clonotype: Germline and junction disagree at one end, which may indicate a read error. The rearrangement uses TRBV10-3 and TRBJ2-1; no clear D gene. The CDR3 spans 14 residues. CDR1 and CDR2 from the germline V gene are ENHRY and SYGVKD. CDR3 residues: CAISESGQEIEQFF. Written as DNA, the CDR3 is TGCGCCATCAGTGAGTCGGGCCAGGAGATTGAGCAGTTCTTC.

This clonotype was recorded once. The rearrangement links TRBV12-3 or TRBV12-4 to TRBJ1-5; unclear D gene. The ends were cut back, 5 bases at V and 6 bases at J, with 8 bases in the middle. The CDR3 length is 12 residues. CDR3 DNA: TGTGCCAGCAGTCCCATTATTCAGCCCCAGCATTTT. Protein: CASSPIIQPQHF.

This clonotype has a handful of counts. This rearrangement joins TRBV5-6 to TRBJ1-2; perhaps TRBD1 as D (6 bases). With 2 bases removed from V and 4 bases from J, the gap between germline ends came to 21 bases. Germline V gene sequence: CDR1 SGHDT, CDR2 YYEEEE. The CDR3 totals 17 residues. CDR3 nucleotides: TGTGCCAGCAGCTTTCCTGGCTCGGACAGAGACTTCTATGGCTACACCTTC. Translated, it gives CASSFPGSDRDFYGYTF.

The genes are TRBV6-6 and TRBJ1-6; weak D call: TRBD1 (6 bases). The germline V gene encodes CDR1 MNHNY and CDR2 SVGAGI (reference sequence). The CDR3 spans 13 residues. Trimming left V 10 bases short and J 4 bases short, with 11 bases between. The CDR3, as DNA: TGTGCCACCGGACAGACGTATAATTCACCCCTCCACTTT. Amino acid sequence: CATGQTYNSPLHF.

The chain employs TRBV6-1 and TRBJ1-1, with a possible D match to TRBD1 (5 bases). The CDR3 runs to 13 residues. V was pared by 7 bases and J by 1 base, with 10 bases between. Germline V gives CDR1 MNHNS, CDR2 SASEGT. CDR3 coding DNA: TGTGCCAGCAACGAGGGGCCGAACACTGAAGCTTTCTTT. It specifies CASNEGPNTEAFF.